The source of this T cell receptor beta chain is a study of beta chain features in type 1 diabetes. Whole-study findings and limits: Type 1 diabetes patients had TCRB CDR3s that were shorter (moderately but significantly so) in all four CD4+ subsets. cDNA-based reads could over-represent cells with high TCR expression. Insertions at VDJ junctions were less frequent in type 1 diabetes patients. These patients also deleted more nucleotides at the same junctions.

Blood was drawn once from each donor into heparinised tubes. The draws averaged about 110 mL. Only one count was recorded for this clone. Its antigen is not known. cDNA synthesis used the whole RNA isolate, giving expressed TCRB sequences. About 3.57 million reads were obtained on average from naive, central memory and regulatory T cell samples. Using immunoSEQ multiplex PCR, the repertoire was profiled, and TCRdb retains in-frame clones only, with some absent. The sample lists 200,000 to 250,000 clones; around 14% were seen once. Per germline, CDR1 SEHNR and CDR2 FQNEAQ (reference sequence). The CDR3 runs to 15 residues. V shed 5 bases, J shed 7 bases, and the junction held 8 bases outside the gene matches.

The chain combines TRBV7-9 with TRBJ1-6; 7 bases map to TRBD1. Sequenced: naive CD4+ T cells from blood. The sequence came from a man aged 25-40 years with type 1 diabetes. This CDR3 is CASSRWDRRNSPLHF. The CDR3 bases are TGTGCCAGCAGCAGATGGGACAGACGCAATTCACCCCTCCACTTT.